The TCR beta chain under discussion was sequenced for a study of Graves' ophthalmopathy and Graves' hyperthyroidism. Study at large: Hyperthyroidism counted as stable given no ophthalmopathy within 18 months of follow-up. Study-level points and caveats: Blood also carried most expanded thyroid clonotypes exceeding 0.001 frequency.

There are many counts of this clonotype. The antigen is undetermined. Amplification targeted the TCR beta CDR3 regions, with RNA transcripts as the source material. HTBI-primed RT-PCR formed the first round, and a multiplex PCR formed the second. MiXCR, applied by TCRdb to the multiplex PCR reads, yields one record per CDR3 protein. The table records 900,000 to 1,200,000 distinct CDR3 sequences, about two fifths of them present only once. Germline V gene data show CDR1 as MGHDK and CDR2 as SYGVNS. Trimming left V 4 bases short and J 4 bases short, with 13 bases between. This CDR3 region has 14 residues. The hyperthyroidism patients, aged 18 to 65, had been newly diagnosed, with under 2 months' duration.

The sequenced sample was peripheral blood or thyroid tissue (not recorded which). This TCR derives from an adult man with Graves' hyperthyroidism. The V call is TRBV25-1, the J call TRBJ1-2; D remains unclear. CDR3 DNA sequence: TGTGCCAGCAGTGGGCCCAGGACCGTCTATGGCTACACCTTC. Its protein product is CASSGPRTVYGYTF.